The rows below give T cell receptor beta chains drawn from one sample of a study of blood T cell repertoires in COVID-19. The protocol was immunoSEQ multiplex PCR, while the TCRdb copy is restricted to in-frame clones and leaves out a portion. The sample records 30,000 to 35,000 clones, almost 85% being singletons. Material: peripheral blood. These receptors came from a man aged 80 or over with active or convalescent COVID-19. CDR3s include the opening cysteine and the closing phenylalanine or tryptophan. D genes are given only for firm matches. Part of the rows lack a size; the others show once, few, many or a class for expanded clones.

v_call	clone_size	j_call	d_call	cdr3_nt	cdr3_aa
TRBV4-3	.	TRBJ2-3	.	TGCGCCAGCAGCCAAGAAGTCTTCCTAGGAGATACGCAGTATTTT	CASSQEVFLGDTQYF
TRBV5-1	few	TRBJ2-7	TRBD1	TGCGCCAGCAGCCCCGCCGGGCGGGACAGGGACGAGCAGTACTTC	CASSPAGRDRDEQYF
TRBV30	.	TRBJ2-3	TRBD2	TGTGCCTGGAGGGACAACGGACTAGCGGGAGGCACAGATACGCAGTATTTT	CAWRDNGLAGGTDTQYF
TRBV19	.	TRBJ2-1	TRBD1	TGTGCCAGTATACCCCGACAGGGCTACAATGAGCAGTTCTTC	CASIPRQGYNEQFF
TRBV5-1	.	TRBJ1-3	TRBD1	TGCGCCAGCAGCTTGGTAGGGGGCACTGGAAACACCATATATTTT	CASSLVGGTGNTIYF
TRBV7-9	.	TRBJ1-5	.	TGTGCCAGCAGCTTAAATGGGAGAGATCAGCCCCAGCATTTT	CASSLNGRDQPQHF
TRBV7-2	once	TRBJ2-7	TRBD2	TGTGCCAGCAGCTTCCTCAGCGGGACGGGTTTTTCCTACGAGCAGTACTTC	CASSFLSGTGFSYEQYF
TRBV10-3	.	TRBJ2-2	.	TGTGCCATCAGACCGGACGGACTGCTCACCGGGGAGCTGTTTTTT	CAIRPDGLLTGELFF
TRBV7-9	.	TRBJ2-1	TRBD2	TGTGCCAGCAGCTTAGCTAGCGGGTGGGGGTTGAGGAATGAGCAGTTCTTC	CASSLASGWGLRNEQFF
TRBV11-3	.	TRBJ2-7	.	TGTGCCAGCAGATTTTCGGCGCAGAGGGCCTACGAGCAGTACTTC	CASRFSAQRAYEQYF
TRBV7-8	.	TRBJ2-1	TRBD2	TGTGCCAGCAGCTTGGGACTAGACAGCGAGCAGTTCTTC	CASSLGLDSEQFF
TRBV6-5	few	TRBJ1-2	.	TGTGCCAGCAGTTACGGGGAGGCTTTGACCTTC	CASSYGEALTF
TRBV28	.	TRBJ1-4	.	TGTGCCAGCAGTATAATAGAAAAACTGTTTTTT	CASSIIEKLFF
TRBV10-3	.	TRBJ1-5	.	TGTGCCATCAGAAAGGACAGCGAACAGCCCCAGCATTTT	CAIRKDSEQPQHF
TRBV2	.	TRBJ2-2	.	TGTGCCAGCAGTGTAGGGCCAGGGGGGACCGGGGAGCTGTTTTTT	CASSVGPGGTGELFF
TRBV19	.	TRBJ1-4	TRBD1	TGTGCCAGTAGTAAAGGGTCCGGGACAGGAGATGAAAAACTGTTTTTT	CASSKGSGTGDEKLFF
TRBV11-3	.	TRBJ2-1	.	TGTGCCAGCAGCTTCCTACCTAACAATGAGCAGTTCTTC	CASSFLPNNEQFF
TRBV11-1	.	TRBJ1-6	TRBD1	TGTGCCAGCAGCTTTGGGACAGATTCACCCCTCCACTTT	CASSFGTDSPLHF